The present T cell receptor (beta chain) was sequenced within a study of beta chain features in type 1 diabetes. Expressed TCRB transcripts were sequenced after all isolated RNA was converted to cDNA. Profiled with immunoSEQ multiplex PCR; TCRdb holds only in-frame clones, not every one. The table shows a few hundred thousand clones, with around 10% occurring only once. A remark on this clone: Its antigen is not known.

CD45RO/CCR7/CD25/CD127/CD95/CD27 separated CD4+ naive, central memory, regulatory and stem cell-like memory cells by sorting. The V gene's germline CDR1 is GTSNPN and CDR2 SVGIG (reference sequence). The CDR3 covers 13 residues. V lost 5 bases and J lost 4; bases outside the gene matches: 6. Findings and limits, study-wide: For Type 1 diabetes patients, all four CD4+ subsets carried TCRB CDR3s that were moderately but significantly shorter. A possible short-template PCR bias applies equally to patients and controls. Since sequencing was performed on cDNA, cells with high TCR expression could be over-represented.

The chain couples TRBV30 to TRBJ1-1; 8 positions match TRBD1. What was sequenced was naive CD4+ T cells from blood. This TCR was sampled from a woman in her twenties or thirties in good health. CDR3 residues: CAWDTGGATEAFF. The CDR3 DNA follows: TGTGCCTGGGATACAGGGGGTGCCACTGAAGCTTTCTTT.